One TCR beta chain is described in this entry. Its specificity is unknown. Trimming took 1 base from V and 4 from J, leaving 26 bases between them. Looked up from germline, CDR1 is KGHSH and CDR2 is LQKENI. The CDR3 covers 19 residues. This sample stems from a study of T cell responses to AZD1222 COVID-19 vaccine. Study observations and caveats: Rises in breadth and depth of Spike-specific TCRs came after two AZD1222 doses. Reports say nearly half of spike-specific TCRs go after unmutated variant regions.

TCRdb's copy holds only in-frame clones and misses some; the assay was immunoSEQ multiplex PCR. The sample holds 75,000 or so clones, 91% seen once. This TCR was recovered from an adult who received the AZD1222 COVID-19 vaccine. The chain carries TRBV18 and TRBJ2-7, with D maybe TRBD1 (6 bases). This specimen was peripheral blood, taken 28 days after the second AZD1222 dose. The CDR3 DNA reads TGTGCCAGCTCACCACTGGGGGACACAGACGTTGGGGGCCCATACGAGCAGTACTTC. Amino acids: CASSPLGDTDVGGPYEQYF.